The present T cell receptor (beta chain) was sequenced within a study of OX40 agonist ivuxolimab in advanced cancers. Libraries were prepared by immunoSEQ multiplex PCR; TCRdb keeps only in-frame clonotypes and omits some of them. This sample has 11,000 to 15,000 clones, with 85% to 90% found just once. Germline CDR1 reads MNHEY; CDR2 reads SVGAGI. V lost 5 bases to trimming and J lost 4 bases; unmatched junction nucleotides: 5. This CDR3 is 15 amino acids long. The chain links TRBV6-5 to TRBJ2-5; 12 bases line up with TRBD2. The TCR sequence derives from an adult with an advanced solid tumor such as melanoma, head and neck, liver or kidney cancer. This specimen consisted of CD4+ or CD8+ T cells sorted from blood, obtained in a trial of the OX40 agonist ivuxolimab. CDR3 protein: CASSPSGGAGETQYF. The DNA for the CDR3 is TGTGCCAGCAGTCCTAGCGGGGGGGCCGGAGAGACCCAGTACTTC.